A single sample is the source of the 18 T cell receptor beta chains below, sequenced in a study of Graves' ophthalmopathy and Graves' hyperthyroidism. Amplified material comprised TCR beta CDR3 regions derived from RNA transcripts. HTBI primers served in a first-round RT-PCR, which a second-round multiplex PCR followed. TCRdb independently ran MiXCR on the multiplex PCR reads; one entry per CDR3 protein. Seen here are 400,000 to 450,000 distinct CDR3 sequences, more than 20% observed once, and the top ten hold under 3.5%. Sequenced sample: peripheral blood. The receptors derive from a woman between 18 and 29 years old with stable Graves' hyperthyroidism.

This clonotype was observed at least ten times. The rearrangement uses TRBV20-1 and TRBJ2-7, with TRBD2 matching 7 bases. J lost 9 bases, V lost 0 bases, and 8 bases had no gene match. The CDR3 has 13 residues. The germline V gene has CDR1 DFQATT and CDR2 SNEGSKA (reference sequence). CDR3 in DNA: TGCAGTGCTAGAGAAGCGGGAAGGCATGGGCAGTACTTC. Its protein product is CSAREAGRHGQYF.

The rearrangement joins TRBV24-1 to TRBJ2-7; the D is unclear. Trimming shortened V by 1 base and J by 5 bases, and 8 bases separated the two germline ends. The CDR3 is 13 residues long. The germline gives CDR1 KGHDR, CDR2 SFDVKD. In nucleotides, the CDR3 is TGTGCCACCAGTGATTTCCTGGGTCACGAGCAGTACTTC. It yields the protein CATSDFLGHEQYF.

The chain joins TRBV20-1 to TRBJ2-5, with 9 nucleotides matching TRBD2. The germline gives CDR1 DFQATT, CDR2 SNEGSKA (reference sequence). Trimming removed 4 bases from V and 5 bases from J; junction bases left unmatched: 32. The CDR3 totals 22 residues. As DNA, the CDR3 is TGCAGTGCTACCCCCCCGGCAGGGCTCGGAGGAGGCTTAGCGGGAGTATCCGAGACCCAGTACTTC. This sequence encodes CSATPPAGLGGGLAGVSETQYF.

Only one count was recorded for this clonotype. The rearrangement joins TRBV11-2 to TRBJ2-5, with TRBD2 as a possible D gene (5 bases). CDR3 size: 14 residues. Germline V lookup: CDR1 SGHAT, CDR2 FQNNGV. V lost 3 bases and J lost 5, with 13 bases in between. CDR3 protein: CASSFSSGGETQYF. The CDR3 DNA reads as TGTGCCAGCAGCTTTAGTTCAGGAGGCGAGACCCAGTACTTC.

The chain couples TRBV20-1 to TRBJ2-5; 8 nucleotides agree with TRBD2. The CDR3 is 13 amino acids. CDR1 DFQATT and CDR2 SNEGSKA come from the germline V gene (reference sequence). The ends lost 7 bases at V and 4 bases at J; junction bases unmatched: 8. The DNA for the CDR3 is TGCAGTGGCCCTATAGCGGGAAGAGAGACCCAGTACTTC. Its translation is CSGPIAGRETQYF.

This clonotype was detected ten times or more. The rearrangement links TRBV9 to TRBJ1-2; tentative D call: TRBD1 (6 bases). In germline, CDR1 is SGDLS, CDR2 YYNGEE. The V end was cut by 0 bases, the J end by 3 bases, with 6 bases between. This CDR3 comprises 13 residues. The chain's CDR3 is CASSVGQDYGYTF. The CDR3, as DNA: TGTGCCAGCAGCGTAGGACAGGACTATGGCTACACCTTC.

This clonotype was picked up a small number of times. The CDR3 nucleotides are TGTGCCAGCACAAGGACAGGGAATTCACCCCTCCACTTT. Translated, it gives CASTRTGNSPLHF. V gene TRBV6-5 combines with J gene TRBJ1-6, with TRBD1 matching over 8 bases. The ends lost 7 bases at V and 7 bases at J; junction bases unmatched: 3. CDR1 MNHEY and CDR2 SVGAGI come from the germline V gene. The CDR3 has 13 residues.

The chain links TRBV28 to TRBJ1-5; D is unresolved. Germline-derived CDR1 and CDR2 are MDHEN and SYDVKM. Trimming shortened V by 4 bases and J by 2 bases, and 15 bases separated the two germline ends. This CDR3 is built from 16 residues. As DNA, the CDR3 is TGTGCCAGCAGTTCAGTTGTAGGGCAAGGCAATCAGCCCCAGCATTTT. This codes for CASSSVVGQGNQPQHF.

This clonotype was detected many times. This chain joins TRBV7-2 and TRBJ1-5; 7 nucleotides match TRBD1. The CDR3 length is 15 residues. Germline trimming cut 3 bases from V and 9 bases from J; bases unmatched to any gene: 11. The V gene's germline CDR1 is SGHTA and CDR2 FQGNSA. CDR3 in amino acids: CASSFSTGAPVPQHF. The CDR3 region has the DNA TGTGCCAGCAGCTTCTCCACAGGGGCGCCCGTGCCCCAGCATTTT.

The sample holds many counts of this clonotype. V usage is TRBV30 and J usage is TRBJ2-7; TRBD1 matches 8 bases. The germline V gene encodes CDR1 GTSNPN and CDR2 SVGIG (reference sequence). This CDR3 has 14 residues. After removal of 2 bases from V and 3 bases from J, the junction contained 6 bases not matched to a gene. CDR3 bases: TGTGCCTGGAGTACAGGGGGAGTGGACTACGAGCAGTACTTC. It is translated as CAWSTGGVDYEQYF.

This clonotype was counted many times. The J gene is TRBJ1-1, the V gene TRBV10-3; the D gene is possibly TRBD1 (5 bases). Trimming pared 10 bases from V and 1 base from J, leaving 13 bases between. This CDR3 comprises 13 residues. From germline, CDR1 is ENHRY and CDR2 SYGVKD. In nucleotides, the CDR3 is TGTGCCACCGAAGGGACCGCGAACACTGAAGCTTTCTTT. As protein: CATEGTANTEAFF.

The chain employs TRBV20-1 and TRBJ1-2; possibly TRBD1 for D (6 bases). Germline assignment: CDR1 DFQATT and CDR2 SNEGSKA (reference sequence). Trimming removed 6 bases from V and 1 base from J, with 18 bases in between. CDR3 size: 15 residues. The DNA of the CDR3 is TGCAGTGCGATCGTGACAGGCTTTATTAACTATGGCTACACCTTC. Its translation: CSAIVTGFINYGYTF.

Only a few counts were recorded for this clonotype. The chain uses TRBV19 and TRBJ2-7; TRBD1 or TRBD2 may be the D gene (5 bases each). Trimming removed 4 bases at V and 5 bases at J, with 9 bases between. CDR3 length: 12 amino acids. Germline V CDR1 and CDR2: LNHDA, SQIVND (reference sequence). CDR3 amino acids: CASSKRDDEQYF. CDR3 DNA sequence: TGTGCCAGTAGTAAACGGGACGACGAGCAGTACTTC.

This clonotype was recorded at least ten times. The chain joins TRBV28 to TRBJ1-2, with D perhaps TRBD1 (5 bases). Trimming stripped 2 bases from V and 7 bases from J, with 8 bases between. Germline assignment: CDR1 MDHEN and CDR2 SYDVKM. The CDR3 runs 12 residues. CDR3 bases: TGTGCCAGCAGTTTACAGGGTTTTGGCTACACCTTC. Translating it yields CASSLQGFGYTF.

The chain employs TRBV18 and TRBJ1-5, with a possible D match to TRBD1 (6 bases). The CDR3 runs to 15 residues. The germline V and J ends were trimmed by 3 bases and 7 bases, with 16 bases remaining between them. Germline CDR1 is KGHSH and CDR2 is LQKENI. For the CDR3, the DNA is TGTGCCAGCTCACCGCCCGGGGGGGCCGGACAGCCCCAGCATTTT. This codes for CASSPPGGAGQPQHF.

With respect to this clonotype: This could be a read error, since a much larger clone is one nucleotide away. The chain links TRBV6-5 to TRBJ2-6, with 9 nucleotides matching TRBD1. Germline V gene data show CDR1 as MNHEY and CDR2 as SVGAGI. The CDR3 covers 17 residues. The CDR3 is CASSSGQGLSGTNVLTF. CDR3 in DNA: TGTGCCAGCAGTTCGGGACAGGGACTCTCTGGGACCAACGTCCTGACTTTC.

The sample holds many counts of this clonotype. The chain links TRBV12-3 or TRBV12-4 to TRBJ1-1, with a weak D call TRBD1 (6 bases). Trimming cost V 2 bases and J 10 bases, with 17 bases left between them. CDR3 size: 14 residues. The CDR3 spells CASSLPGQRLGAFF. Written as DNA, the CDR3 is TGTGCCAGCAGTTTACCTGGACAGCGGCTCGGAGCTTTCTTT.

The table lists this clonotype with many counts. The V call is TRBV28, the J call TRBJ2-7; D might be TRBD2 (5 bases). The germline CDR1 and CDR2 sequences are MDHEN and SYDVKM. CDR3 length equals 17 residues. V gave up 6 bases and J gave up 3 bases, with 24 bases separating them. CDR3 nucleotide sequence: TGTGCCAGCAGGCACAGACCGGGATCCTCAATTGTCTACGAGCAGTACTTC. Amino acids: CASRHRPGSSIVYEQYF.